This T cell receptor (beta chain) was found in a study of graft-versus-host responses after intestinal transplantation. Findings and limits, study-wide: Maximum circulating GvH clone levels tracked with early post-transplant HvG decreases. GvH clonotypes were identified within recipient marrow, with a subset emerging first in ileum or blood.

Method: immunoSEQ multiplex PCR; TCRdb's copy keeps in-frame clones and lacks some. Of about 29,000 clones in the sample, 80% are singletons; the top ten hold 3%. Intraepithelial plus lamina propria lymphocytes were released by processing graft tissue. This clone was counted only a few times. As yet, its antigen is unknown. Other DNA variants within this sample encode the same CDR3. CDR1 LGHNT and CDR2 FRNRAP come from the germline V gene. The CDR3 runs to 13 residues. Deletions cut 1 base from V and 5 bases from J, with 5 bases between. The receptor comes from a human patient who received an intestinal transplant, so some T cells may come from the graft donor. Sequenced material: ileum tissue, taken 98 days after intestinal transplantation. The chain recombines TRBV12-5 with TRBJ2-2; D gene ambiguous. CDR3 residues: CASGLDLTGELFF. In DNA form, the CDR3 reads TGTGCTAGTGGTTTGGACCTTACCGGGGAGCTGTTTTTT.